Below are 26 T cell receptor beta chains sequenced from a single sample in a study of T cells after yellow fever vaccination. MiXCR, applied by TCRdb to the 5' RACE reads, yields one record per CDR3 protein. This table holds about 240,000 distinct CDR3 sequences, about 7% found once. The sample consisted of CD4+ T cells sorted from PBMCs, taken 15 days after the yellow fever booster vaccination. Receptors originate from a man aged 30 to 39 who received the YFV17D yellow fever vaccine.

The sample holds a few counts of this clonotype. This chain uses TRBV7-2 with TRBJ2-5, with 8 bases matching TRBD1. The CDR3 loop spans 15 amino acids. Germline V gives CDR1 SGHTA, CDR2 FQGNSA. Losses at the gene ends were 5 bases for V and 4 bases for J; bases not matched to a gene: 9. The CDR3 reads CASSPTPQGGETQYF. CDR3 sequence (DNA): TGTGCCAGCAGCCCGACCCCACAGGGGGGAGAGACCCAGTACTTC.

This clonotype has ten or more counts. The CDR3 here is CASRTGTASNQPQHF. Written as DNA, the CDR3 is TGTGCCAGCAGAACCGGGACAGCTAGCAATCAGCCCCAGCATTTT. J is TRBJ1-5 and V is TRBV6-5, with TRBD1 matching over 7 bases. CDR3 size: 15 residues. The germline V gene has CDR1 MNHEY and CDR2 SVGAGI. V lost 6 bases to trimming and J lost 0 bases; unmatched junction nucleotides: 5.

This chain links TRBV13 with TRBJ2-1; possible D gene TRBD2, 6 bases. The CDR3 runs to 16 residues. Germline V gives CDR1 PRHDT, CDR2 FYEKMQ (reference sequence). Trimming removed 5 bases at V and 4 bases at J, with 18 bases between. The CDR3 reads CASSPSGRGRYNEQFF. CDR3 coding DNA: TGTGCCAGCAGCCCGTCAGGGCGGGGAAGGTACAATGAGCAGTTCTTC.

This clonotype was seen more than once but under ten times. CDR3 nucleotide sequence: TGTGCCAGCAGCGTACGAGCGGGCCAGAACACCGGGGAGCTGTTTTTT. It encodes CASSVRAGQNTGELFF. The chain combines TRBV9 with TRBJ2-2; D is possibly TRBD2 (6 bases). The CDR3 has 16 amino acids. Trimming left V 1 base short and J 1 base short, with 11 bases between. Germline CDR1 is SGDLS and CDR2 is YYNGEE.

This clonotype was seen at least ten times. The genes are TRBV4-3 and TRBJ1-6; D is unclear. Deletions cut 0 bases from V and 6 bases from J, with 9 bases between. Per germline, CDR1 LGHNA and CDR2 YSLEER. The length of the CDR3 is 15 residues. The CDR3 is CASSQDWKSNSPLHF. As DNA, the CDR3 is TGCGCCAGCAGCCAAGATTGGAAGAGTAATTCACCCCTCCACTTT.

This clonotype was observed a few times. This chain connects TRBV7-8 to TRBJ2-1; TRBD2 matches at 14 bases. V lost 3 bases and J lost 9; bases outside the gene matches: 7. The CDR3 totals 16 residues. Germline V gene lookup returns CDR1 SGHVS and CDR2 FQNEAQ. The CDR3 is CASSLTSGRAGPEQFF. In DNA form, the CDR3 reads TGTGCCAGCAGCTTGACTAGCGGGAGGGCCGGCCCTGAGCAGTTCTTC.

V usage is TRBV29-1 and J usage is TRBJ2-1; D gene unclear. Trimming pared 0 bases from V and 4 bases from J, leaving 7 bases between. This CDR3 region has 13 residues. CDR1 SQVTM and CDR2 ANQGSEA come from the germline V gene. The CDR3 reads CSVEERAYNEQFF. CDR3 nucleotide sequence: TGCAGCGTTGAAGAGAGAGCATACAATGAGCAGTTCTTC.

This clonotype was counted ten times or more. This chain joins TRBV20-1 and TRBJ2-7, with D perhaps being TRBD1 or TRBD2 (5 bases each). The CDR3 spans 13 residues. The V gene lost 3 bases and the J gene lost 0 bases, with 9 bases spanning the gap. Germline loops: CDR1 DFQATT, CDR2 SNEGSKA (reference sequence). Here the CDR3 reads CSARGEFSYEQYF. In nucleotides, the CDR3 is TGCAGTGCTAGGGGGGAATTCTCCTACGAGCAGTACTTC.

This clonotype was found a few times. This chain joins TRBV7-2 and TRBJ2-7, with TRBD2 matching 8 bases. Per the germline V gene, CDR1 is SGHTA and CDR2 is FQGNSA. CDR3 length: 12 residues. The J segment lost 3 bases and the V segment lost 5 bases, leaving 0 bases of the junction unmatched. The CDR3 here is CASSRGGYEQYF. CDR3 coding DNA: TGTGCCAGCAGCCGGGGGGGCTACGAGCAGTACTTC.

This clonotype was detected only a few times. This chain connects TRBV5-1 to TRBJ2-3; D may be TRBD2 (6 bases). This CDR3 spans 16 amino acids. Trimming stripped 0 bases from V and 2 bases from J, with 13 bases between. The germline gives CDR1 SGHRS, CDR2 YFSETQ. For the CDR3, the DNA is TGCGCCAGCAGCTTGGTTCGGCTAGCGAACACAGATACGCAGTATTTT. Amino acids: CASSLVRLANTDTQYF.

This chain connects TRBV4-3 to TRBJ2-5; 12 nucleotides align to TRBD2. This CDR3 is built from 16 residues. Trimming cost V 2 bases and J 0 bases; bases outside gene matches: 1. From germline, CDR1 is LGHNA and CDR2 YSLEER. The CDR3 region is CASSQTSGRYQETQYF. The CDR3 DNA reads TGCGCCAGCAGCCAAACTAGCGGGAGGTACCAAGAGACCCAGTACTTC.

On this clonotype: This may come from a read error, since a much larger clone is one base off. CDR3 sequence: CASSSGASGRDEQYF. The CDR3 DNA follows: TGTGCCAGCAGTTCCGGAGCGTCAGGGCGGGACGAGCAGTACTTC. The J gene is TRBJ2-7, the V gene TRBV12-3 or TRBV12-4; perhaps D is TRBD1 or TRBD2 (5 bases each). Deletions cut 4 bases from V and 5 bases from J, with 18 bases between. The CDR3 is 15 amino acids.

The table lists this clonotype with many counts. This chain connects TRBV7-2 to TRBJ2-1; TRBD2 aligns across 11 bases. The CDR3 extends over 16 amino acids. Germline-derived CDR1 and CDR2 are SGHTA and FQGNSA. V lost 5 bases and J lost 11; bases outside the gene matches: 14. CDR3 in DNA: TGTGCCAGCAGCCAGGGGAGGGCTAGCGGGAGGCAGCAGCAGTTCTTC. It specifies CASSQGRASGRQQQFF.

The rearrangement joins TRBV9 to TRBJ1-4, with D tentatively TRBD1 (5 bases). This CDR3 has 13 residues. Trimming removed 0 bases from V and 7 bases from J, with 7 bases in between. Germline V gene sequence: CDR1 SGDLS, CDR2 YYNGEE. The CDR3 DNA reads as TGTGCCAGCAGCGTAGGACAGACTGAAAAACTGTTTTTT. It yields the protein CASSVGQTEKLFF.

This clonotype was seen more than once but under ten times. This chain links TRBV30 with TRBJ2-7; TRBD1 or TRBD2 may be the D gene (6 bases each). The V gene lost 4 bases and the J gene lost 5 bases, with 21 bases spanning the gap. The germline CDR1 and CDR2 sequences are GTSNPN and SVGIG (reference sequence). The CDR3 consists of 15 residues. The CDR3 sequence: CAWIKPPGALNEQYF. DNA of the CDR3: TGTGCCTGGATCAAACCCCCGGGGGCTCTAAACGAGCAGTACTTC. The variable domain in full, with the rest retrieved from reference TRBV30 and TRBJ2-7, is SQTIHQWPATLVQPVGSPLSLECTVEGTSNPNLYWYRQAAGRGLQLLFYSVGIGQISSEVPQNLSASRPQDRQFILSSKKLLLSDSGFYLCAWIKPPGALNEQYFGPGTRLTVT.

This clonotype has ten or more counts. The V gene is TRBV12-3 or TRBV12-4, the J gene TRBJ2-7; D tentatively fits TRBD1 or TRBD2 (6 bases each). CDR3 length equals 16 residues. V lost 3 bases, J lost 4 bases, and 19 bases lay in between. CDR3 in amino acids: CASSLTPGGHVYEQYF. The CDR3 bases are TGTGCCAGCAGTTTGACCCCCGGGGGACACGTTTACGAGCAGTACTTC.

This clonotype has a handful of counts. The chain uses TRBV5-1 and TRBJ2-2, with 7 nucleotides matching TRBD2. The CDR3 runs to 16 residues. Germline CDR1 reads SGHRS; CDR2 reads YFSETQ. Losses at the gene ends were 0 bases for V and 3 bases for J; bases not matched to a gene: 5. The CDR3 sequence: CASSLESGIHTGELFF. The DNA of the CDR3 is TGCGCCAGCAGCTTGGAAAGCGGGATTCACACCGGGGAGCTGTTTTTT.

V and J are TRBV7-2 and TRBJ2-5; D perhaps matches TRBD1 (6 bases). Trimming took off 2 bases at V and 5 bases at J, with 15 bases between the two ends. The germline V gene has CDR1 SGHTA and CDR2 FQGNSA. This CDR3 has 15 amino acids. The CDR3 DNA is TGTGCCAGCAGCTTACAGGTTGGGCAGGGGGAGACCCAGTACTTC. Translating gives CASSLQVGQGETQYF. The full variable domain, rest sourced from reference TRBV7-2 and TRBJ2-5, is GAGVSQSPSNKVTEKGKDVELRCDPISGHTALYWYRQSLGQGLEFLIYFQGNSAPDKSGLPSDRFSAERTGGSVSTLTIQRTQQEDSAVYLCASSLQVGQGETQYFGPGTRLLVL.

The table lists this clonotype with many counts. J is TRBJ2-7 and V is TRBV7-2; D is possibly TRBD2 (6 bases). The CDR3 is made up of 14 amino acids. The germline gives CDR1 SGHTA, CDR2 FQGNSA. V was pared by 3 bases and J by 1 base, with 10 bases between. CDR3 protein: CASSFRGLSYEQYF. DNA for the CDR3: TGTGCCAGCAGCTTTAGGGGACTGTCCTACGAGCAGTACTTC.

This clonotype was seen repeatedly, ten times or more. This sequence joins TRBV10-2 and TRBJ2-4, with D possibly TRBD2 on 7 matching bases. V was pared by 0 bases and J by 9 bases, with 12 bases between. CDR1 and CDR2 from the germline V gene are WSHSY and SAAADI. There are 14 residues in the CDR3. DNA for the CDR3: TGCGCCAGCAGTGAGTCGATGGGAGGGGGCATTCAGTACTTC. Translation: CASSESMGGGIQYF.

The chain combines TRBV7-8 with TRBJ1-1; weak D call: TRBD1 (5 bases). Looked up from germline, CDR1 is SGHVS and CDR2 is FQNEAQ. This CDR3 region has 12 residues. Between the trimmed V and J ends, which lost 6 bases and 7 bases, there was a span of 12 bases. The CDR3 DNA follows: TGTGCCAGCAGTCTAACAGGACTTGAAGCTTTCTTT. It specifies CASSLTGLEAFF.

Ten or more counts support this clonotype. V is TRBV5-1 and J is TRBJ2-1; no clear D. Looked up from germline, CDR1 is SGHRS and CDR2 is YFSETQ. The CDR3 is made up of 13 amino acids. The V end was cut by 3 bases, the J end by 3 bases, with 7 bases between. CDR3 region: CASSSTLYNEQFF. The DNA for the CDR3 is TGCGCCAGCAGCTCGACTCTCTACAATGAGCAGTTCTTC.

There are many counts of this clonotype. The chain is built from TRBV30 and TRBJ1-2; D is ambiguous. Germline assignment: CDR1 GTSNPN and CDR2 SVGIG (reference sequence). The CDR3 has 15 residues. The V and J ends lost 2 bases and 0 bases respectively, with 13 bases between them. The CDR3 DNA is TGTGCCTGGAGTCTAAGGACGTACGCTAACTATGGCTACACCTTC. It yields the protein CAWSLRTYANYGYTF.

This clonotype was seen at least ten times. The J gene is TRBJ2-2, the V gene TRBV12-3 or TRBV12-4; 9 bases are shared with TRBD1. J was trimmed by 6 bases and V by 6 bases; bases with no gene match: 5. This CDR3 has 14 residues. CDR3 in DNA: TGTGCCAGCAGCCGGGACAGGGCCCCCGGGGAGCTGTTTTTT. Amino acid sequence: CASSRDRAPGELFF.

This clonotype was seen only a few times. The V call is TRBV5-1, the J call TRBJ1-1; D gene uncertain. Germline CDR1 SGHRS, CDR2 YFSETQ. The V gene lost 6 bases and the J gene lost 7 bases, with 10 bases spanning the gap. CDR3 length: 11 amino acids. CDR3 sequence (DNA): TGCGCCAGCACCGGGGAGGTTGAAGCTTTCTTT. Encoded protein: CASTGEVEAFF.

This clonotype appeared a few times. The rearrangement joins TRBV20-1 to TRBJ2-4, with 12 bases fitting TRBD2. Losses at the gene ends were 3 bases for V and 14 bases for J; bases not matched to a gene: 8. This CDR3 region has 13 residues. Germline-derived CDR1 and CDR2 are DFQATT and SNEGSKA (reference sequence). CDR3 nucleotide sequence: TGCAGTGCTAGGATAGGCCTAGCGGGAGGGGAGTACTTC. Protein product: CSARIGLAGGEYF.